This TCR beta chain was sequenced during a study of shared clonotypes between healthy human individuals. Study-wide background: Per donor, three plates held CD4 naive cells, three held CD4 memory, two held CD8 naive and one held CD8 memory.

Regarding this clone: What it binds is unknown.

The germline CDR1 and CDR2 sequences are LNHDA and SQIVND (reference sequence). The CDR3 covers 15 residues. The V and J ends lost 5 bases and 7 bases respectively, with 20 bases between them. General study points: Clonotypes not shared had lower generation probabilities than those common to all four donors.

Method: immunoSEQ multiplex PCR; TCRdb's copy keeps in-frame clones and lacks some. The sample lists about 1.5 million clones, 98% occurring once. The specimen sequenced was naive CD4+ T cells sorted from blood. The subset denotes: CD45RA+ positively selected. The sequence derives from a man aged 30 to 39 in good health. The chain uses TRBV19 and TRBJ1-1, with D hard to call. CDR3 loop: CASSSFRGDAGEAFF. The CDR3 DNA follows: TGTGCCAGTAGTTCCTTCCGGGGTGATGCCGGTGAAGCTTTCTTT.